The T cell receptor beta chain under discussion was sequenced for a study of cytomegalovirus exposure and HLA in healthy donors. Across the study: Later, an analysis reported that the 110 or so validation repertoires had used the same platform as the roughly 680 first-cohort repertoires. Study results and limitations: Reports credit the classifier with highly specific, highly sensitive diagnosis of cytomegalovirus status. According to a subsequent analysis, TCR clusters from the first cohort were inclined to appear together in the 120 validation repertoires.

Trimming took 5 bases from V and 8 from J; bases not matched to a gene: 8. Looked up from germline, CDR1 is MNHEY and CDR2 is SMNVEV (reference sequence). The CDR3 runs 13 residues. Separate from the approximately 670-subject first cohort was the approximately 120-subject validation cohort, to which the donors belonged. Data came from immunoSEQ multiplex PCR; TCRdb stores just in-frame clones and leaves some out. Of 150,000 or so clones in the sample, 80% to 90% were seen once. About this clone itself: The antigen is undetermined.

This chain joins TRBV27 and TRBJ1-2; TRBD1 aligns across 7 bases. The sequenced sample consisted of PBMCs. This clonotype was sampled from a young man in good health and CMV-seropositive. This chain's CDR3 is CASSGRTGYGYTF. Here the CDR3 DNA reads TGTGCCAGCAGTGGCCGGACAGGATACGGCTACACCTTC.